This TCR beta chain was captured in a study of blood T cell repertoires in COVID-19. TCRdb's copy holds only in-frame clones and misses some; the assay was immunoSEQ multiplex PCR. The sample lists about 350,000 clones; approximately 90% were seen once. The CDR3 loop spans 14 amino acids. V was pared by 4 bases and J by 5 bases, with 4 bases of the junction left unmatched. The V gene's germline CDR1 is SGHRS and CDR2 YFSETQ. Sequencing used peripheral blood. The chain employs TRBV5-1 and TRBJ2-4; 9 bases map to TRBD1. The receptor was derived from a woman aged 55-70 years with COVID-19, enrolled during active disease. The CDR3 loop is CASSRRTGENIQYF. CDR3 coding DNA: TGCGCCAGCAGCCGCCGGACAGGGGAAAACATTCAGTACTTC.